The present T cell receptor (beta chain) was sequenced within a study of identical twins. V dropped 7 bases and J dropped 4 bases, with 15 bases sitting between them. CDR1 and CDR2 from the germline V gene are MNHNS and SASEGT. The CDR3 spans 14 residues. TCRdb re-analysed the 5' RACE reads in MiXCR, keeping a single row per CDR3 protein. Of hundreds of thousands of distinct CDR3 sequences listed, around 20% were seen once; the top ten hold 4.3%. Whole-study results and caveats: Cross-sectional statistical analysis, not tracking of the same donors, underpinned the conclusions.

This clonotype was picked up a small number of times. No antigen is known for it. This same sample was also taken into another study, of T cells expressing NK-cell markers. This second study says: Repertoire data for TCR beta were derived from sorted T cells (CD3+CD56+NKG2C+, CD3+CD56+NKG2C- and CD3+CD56-NKG2C+).

Sequenced material: PBMCs. This receptor was obtained from a woman under 30 in good health. This sequence joins TRBV6-1 and TRBJ2-3, with D possibly TRBD1 on 5 matching bases. DNA for the CDR3: TGTGCCAGCAACCCGGACACAGTGGCAGATACGCAGTATTTT. This translates into CASNPDTVADTQYF.